This T cell receptor beta chain was sequenced for a study of blood T cell repertoires in COVID-19 (dated by TCRdb to 2019 to 2021). About the full investigation: Samples from collaborators originated in the United States, Italy and Spain and spanned both the acute and convalescent phases of COVID-19. The prospective study material was composed of cDNA or gDNA derived from T cells, B-cell-depleted T cells, or PBMCs. Subjects who had been exposed to COVID-19, were actively infected with it, or had recovered from it provided the deeply sampled blood TCRbeta repertoires that made up the dataset. A freely available public database, intended as a resource for researchers studying the immune response to SARS-CoV-2, is where the repertoires were released. The samples were drawn from the first 160 participants of the ongoing ImmuneRACE study and from under 1,500 subjects provided by 6 global collaborators. The sample metadata nearly always contained a de-identified subject ID, COVID-19 status, age in years and sex. Where available, HLA class I and class II types were obtained from metadata supplied by the sample provider rather than from assay-based typing. General findings and caveats noted by the study authors: The quantity of clinical and demographic metadata differed by source and by participant and was supplied without curation.

At the junction V is shortened by 0 bases and J by 1 base, with 12 bases in between. CDR1 is given as LGHDT and CDR2 as YNNKEL, both from the germline V gene (reference sequence). Taken from cysteine to phenylalanine, the CDR3 has 16 residues. Only the CDR3 part of the read is kept: 48 bases, read in frame from the first base. In the prospective study, participants were roughly 18 to 89 years old, resided in 20 to 30 geographic areas of the United States, and were enrolled through a virtual design. In the prospective study, cohorts were assigned on the basis of participant-reported clinical history obtained from a screening survey and a study questionnaire. ImmuneRACE Cohort 3 recovered participants were defined by two consecutive negative NP/OP PCR tests, healthcare professional clearance, or symptom resolution. Mobile phlebotomists in the prospective study collected whole blood, serum and a nasopharyngeal or oropharyngeal swab from every participant. Prospective study participants could optionally give additional blood draws and questionnaires over an approximately two-month period. Blood samples from the prospective study were shipped frozen or at room temperature prior to DNA extraction.

As to this clone: The clone's antigen remains unknown. Base qualities are not recorded, but no much larger clone differs from it by a single base.

The immunoSEQ Assay, a bias-controlled multiplex PCR, was used to amplify TCRbeta CDR3 regions from genomic DNA. The authors' pipeline ran thus. Within the assay, amplification of reference gene primers was used to estimate how many nucleated cells each sample contained. Sequence reads were collapsed and filtered to measure the absolute abundance of every unique TCRbeta CDR3 rearrangement. For each sample, productive Simpson clonality was calculated by taking the square root of Simpson's diversity index across productive rearrangements. TCRdb's version of the immuneACCESS table is confined to in-frame rearrangements and falls short of the full clone set. An unresolved V gene accounts for under half of the shortfall where checked; the remainder is of unknown origin. V, J and clone size reflect that table, while D and trimming were determined from the DNA. Counted in this sample were around 380,000 clones; 80% to 90% of them appeared once. Of the sample, about 1.5% is held by the ten largest clones.

The specimen sequenced was PBMCs or T cells enriched from blood (not recorded which). The clonotype comes from a man aged 30 to 45 who had recovered from COVID-19. Here the chain combines TRBV3-1 (or the pseudogene TRBV3-2) and TRBJ1-1; TRBD1 is perhaps the D gene, given 6 matching bases. The CDR3 here reads CASSQDEGTRNTEAFF. The nucleotide sequence reads TGTGCCAGCAGCCAAGATGAGGGGACAAGGAACACTGAAGCTTTCTTT.